These 17 T cell receptor beta chains share one sample of origin, sequenced in a study of blood T cell repertoires in COVID-19. TCRdb's table, derived via immunoSEQ multiplex PCR, lists solely in-frame clones and lacks some. The sample comprises approximately 90,000 clones, 65% to 85% of which are singletons, and about 4% rests with the top ten. The sample consisted of peripheral blood. These receptors all stem from a man in his 60s with acute or convalescent COVID-19.

The CDR3 region has the DNA TGTGCCAGCAGTGAAGGACTAGCGAGCTCCTACAATGAGCAGTTCTTC. Its translation is CASSEGLASSYNEQFF. The rearrangement links TRBV9 to TRBJ2-1; 9 bases are a match to TRBD2. The germline gives CDR1 SGDLS, CDR2 YYNGEE. Trimming removed 5 bases from V and 0 bases from J; junction bases left unmatched: 6. This CDR3 comprises 16 residues.

This clone has a single count. This rearrangement joins TRBV4-2 to TRBJ2-7, with D possibly TRBD2 on 5 matching bases. V was clipped by 4 bases and J by 1 base, with 20 bases between them. Germline-derived CDR1 and CDR2 are LGHNA and YNFKEQ. The CDR3 is made up of 17 amino acids. CDR3 loop: CASSPRLLSVESYEQYF. As DNA, the CDR3 is TGTGCCAGCAGCCCTCGCTTACTTAGCGTCGAGTCCTACGAGCAGTACTTC.

In DNA, the CDR3 is TGTGCCAGCAGCTTAGCTGGGGGACATGCAAACAATGAGCAGTTCTTC. This sequence encodes CASSLAGGHANNEQFF. V gene TRBV7-2 combines with J gene TRBJ2-1; maybe TRBD1 (6 bases). The CDR3 is 16 residues long. CDR1 and CDR2 from the germline V gene are SGHTA and FQGNSA. V lost 0 bases and J 5 bases, leaving 14 bases between the germline ends.

V and J are TRBV28 and TRBJ1-3; D call uncertain. Germline CDR1 is MDHEN and CDR2 is SYDVKM. V dropped 3 bases and J dropped 0 bases, with 12 bases sitting between them. This CDR3 has 16 residues. The CDR3 protein is CASSLGGYSSGNTIYF. CDR3 nucleotides: TGTGCCAGCAGTTTGGGAGGGTACTCCTCTGGAAACACCATATATTTT. The whole variable domain, filled in from reference TRBV28 and TRBJ1-3, reads DVKVTQSSRYLVKRTGEKVFLECVQDMDHENMFWYRQDPGLGLRLIYFSYDVKMKEKGDIPEGYSVSREKKERFSLILESASTNQTSMYLCASSLGGYSSGNTIYFGEGSWLTVV.

V and J are TRBV24-1 and TRBJ2-7, with TRBD2 matching 11 bases. CDR3 length: 14 residues. Trimming cost V 4 bases and J 5 bases; bases outside gene matches: 3. CDR1 and CDR2 (germline): KGHDR, SFDVKD. The CDR3 DNA is TGTGCCACCAGTGACACTAGCGGGAGAGACGAGCAGTACTTC. Translating it yields CATSDTSGRDEQYF.

The rearrangement joins TRBV6-1 to TRBJ2-7, with 10 positions matching TRBD2. Losses at the gene ends were 8 bases for V and 6 bases for J; bases not matched to a gene: 13. Germline V gives CDR1 MNHNS, CDR2 SASEGT. The CDR3 is 15 amino acids. The CDR3 region has the DNA TGTGCCAGCCAGGATATAGCGGGAGGTTCGGTCGAGCAGTACTTC. Its protein is CASQDIAGGSVEQYF.

The chain couples TRBV27 to TRBJ1-5, with D maybe TRBD1 (5 bases). Trimming took 6 bases from V and 0 from J, leaving 15 bases between them. The CDR3 runs to 16 residues. Germline CDR1 is MNHEY and CDR2 is SMNVEV (reference sequence). The CDR3 DNA follows: TGTGCCAGCAGGGGGTTTGCAGGGCCTAGCAATCAGCCCCAGCATTTT. Translated, it gives CASRGFAGPSNQPQHF.

The chain joins TRBV11-2 to TRBJ1-3; D ambiguous. V lost 5 bases, J lost 8 bases, and 22 bases lay in between. This CDR3 contains 16 residues. Germline V gene data show CDR1 as SGHAT and CDR2 as FQNNGV. CDR3 in DNA: TGTGCCAGCAGCCCGCTGATAGGACTCGGAGGATACACCATATATTTT. It codes for CASSPLIGLGGYTIYF.

This clone was counted only a few times. The gene calls are TRBV4-2 and TRBJ2-2, with a weak D call TRBD2 (6 bases). V dropped 0 bases and J dropped 5 bases, with 13 bases sitting between them. The CDR3 is 16 residues long. Germline V CDR1 and CDR2: LGHNA, YNFKEQ. Here the CDR3 reads CASSQDRLAYTGELFF. In DNA, the CDR3 is TGTGCCAGCAGCCAAGATCGGCTAGCGTATACCGGGGAGCTGTTTTTT.

The chain couples TRBV10-2 to TRBJ1-5, with D perhaps matching TRBD1 (6 bases). V lost 5 bases and J lost 4, with 15 bases in between. CDR1 is WSHSY, CDR2 SAAADI, per germline. The CDR3 contains 15 residues. As DNA, the CDR3 is TGCGCCAGCAGTCAGGGGAGGGCGGGTAATCAGCCCCAGCATTTT. As protein: CASSQGRAGNQPQHF.

The V and J genes are TRBV6-2 or TRBV6-3 and TRBJ1-1; 7 bases match TRBD1. With 5 bases clipped from V and 1 base from J, the junction kept 13 bases outside the gene matches. This CDR3 contains 17 residues. CDR1 and CDR2 from the germline V gene are MNHEY and SVGEGT. CDR3 protein: CASSPLGQGVPNTEAFF. The CDR3 DNA follows: TGTGCCAGCAGTCCACTCGGCCAGGGGGTCCCGAACACTGAAGCTTTCTTT.

The chain combines TRBV30 with TRBJ1-2; D call uncertain. The CDR3 covers 14 residues. Germline CDR1 is GTSNPN and CDR2 is SVGIG (reference sequence). The V end was cut by 1 base, the J end by 1 base, with 10 bases between. The CDR3 reads CAWSEVENNYGYTF. Written as DNA, the CDR3 is TGTGCCTGGAGTGAAGTAGAGAATAACTATGGCTACACCTTC.

The chain carries TRBV6-2 or TRBV6-3 and TRBJ2-7; 7 bases map to TRBD2. The CDR3 contains 16 residues. V lost 3 bases to trimming and J lost 0 bases; unmatched junction nucleotides: 8. Germline V gene sequence: CDR1 MNHEY, CDR2 SVGEGT. The CDR3 DNA is TGTGCCAGCAGTTATTCCCGGACTAGGACCTCCTACGAGCAGTACTTC. Translating it yields CASSYSRTRTSYEQYF.

The chain recombines TRBV19 with TRBJ1-4; 9 bases are a match to TRBD1. The CDR3 totals 15 residues. CDR1 and CDR2 from the germline V gene are LNHDA and SQIVND (reference sequence). V trimming: 7 bases; J trimming: 8 bases; junction bases outside the gene matches: 11. In DNA, the CDR3 is TGTGCCAGTACCAAAACAGGGGGCATCGAAGAAAAACTGTTTTTT. Amino acid sequence: CASTKTGGIEEKLFF. The full variable domain, rest sourced from reference TRBV19 and TRBJ1-4, is DGGITQSPKYLFRKEGQNVTLSCEQNLNHDAMYWYRQDPGQGLRLIYYSQIVNDFQKGDIAEGYSVSREKKESFPLTVTSAQKNPTAFYLCASTKTGGIEEKLFFGSGTQLSVL.

The chain recombines TRBV2 with TRBJ1-6; the D is unclear. Trimming pared 6 bases from V and 10 bases from J, leaving 19 bases between. The CDR3 is made up of 15 amino acids. Germline V gene sequence: CDR1 SNHLY, CDR2 FYNNEI. Here the CDR3 DNA reads TGTGCCAGCAGGGCACCTGGGCGAGCTCACTCACCCCTCCACTTT. Amino acid sequence: CASRAPGRAHSPLHF.

The chain recombines TRBV11-3 with TRBJ1-3; TRBD1 might be the D (6 bases). In germline, CDR1 is SGHNT, CDR2 YENEEA. V was shortened by 5 bases and J by 0 bases, with 14 bases between the two germline ends. The CDR3 is 16 amino acids. In DNA form, the CDR3 reads TGTGCCAGCAGCGTTCCGGGACACCGCTCTGGAAACACCATATATTTT. Protein sequence: CASSVPGHRSGNTIYF.

The chain uses TRBV7-2 and TRBJ2-3; D is perhaps TRBD1 (5 bases). Germline V gene lookup returns CDR1 SGHTA and CDR2 FQGNSA. The CDR3 covers 14 residues. V lost 2 bases and J lost 6, with 12 bases in between. In DNA, the CDR3 is TGTGCCAGCAGCTTAAATCCAGGGTGGGATACGCAGTATTTT. Amino acid sequence: CASSLNPGWDTQYF.